This passage covers 12 T cell receptor beta chains from one sample sequenced in a study of blood T cell repertoires in COVID-19. The repertoire was sequenced with immunoSEQ multiplex PCR; TCRdb's copy has only in-frame clones and lacks some. The table includes a few hundred thousand clones, approximately 83% detected once. The source material was PBMCs or T cells enriched from blood (not recorded which). These receptor sequences come from a woman in her thirties or forties with acute COVID-19.

The chain couples TRBV12-3 or TRBV12-4 to TRBJ2-5, with D possibly TRBD1 on 5 matching bases. V shed 5 bases and J shed 5 bases, with 12 bases lying between them. The CDR3 is made up of 13 amino acids. The CDR3 protein is CASSPTGWETQYF. The CDR3 DNA reads as TGTGCCAGCAGTCCAACAGGCTGGGAGACCCAGTACTTC.

There are a few counts of this clone. The chain combines TRBV7-3 with TRBJ2-7; 7 bases are shared with TRBD2. CDR1 is SGHTA, CDR2 FQGTGA, per germline. The CDR3 contains 13 residues. With V trimmed by 9 bases and J by 2 bases, 7 bases remained unmatched. The CDR3 DNA is TGTGCCAGGGATGCTAGCGGTACCTACGAGCAGTACTTC. It specifies CARDASGTYEQYF.

CDR3 DNA: TGTGCCAGCTCCGGGGGGTCGATCTACGAGCAGTACTTC. Encoded protein: CASSGGSIYEQYF. The V call is TRBV18, the J call TRBJ2-7; TRBD2 matches 7 bases. The CDR3 is 13 amino acids. Germline V gene lookup returns CDR1 KGHSH and CDR2 LQKENI. V was pared by 6 bases and J by 3 bases, with 5 bases of the junction left unmatched.

The rearrangement joins TRBV3-1 (or the pseudogene TRBV3-2) to TRBJ1-2, with TRBD1 as a possible D gene (6 bases). Trimming pared 7 bases from V and 0 bases from J, leaving 15 bases between. Germline CDR1 reads LGHDT; CDR2 reads YNNKEL (reference sequence). This CDR3 contains 15 residues. The CDR3 region has the DNA TGTGCCAGCAAGCCGAGACAGGAAGCTAACTATGGCTACACCTTC. Translating gives CASKPRQEANYGYTF.

This clone appeared once. CDR3 in DNA: TGTGCCATCAGTGAGTCGATGGCTAGCGGGTTTAGCACAGATACGCAGTATTTT. Translated: CAISESMASGFSTDTQYF. The chain joins TRBV10-3 to TRBJ2-3, with TRBD2 matching over 8 bases. The junction had 8 bases not matched to a gene; V was cut back by 0 bases and J by 0 bases. Germline loops: CDR1 ENHRY, CDR2 SYGVKD. This CDR3 is 18 amino acids long.

This chain links TRBV21-1 with TRBJ1-4; the D call in the table, TRBD1, was not verified against the DNA. TRBV21-1 is tagged as a pseudogene. There are 14 residues in the CDR3. Here the CDR3 reads CASSNRGMNEKLFF. CDR3 DNA sequence: TGTGCCAGCAGCAACAGGGGTATGAATGAAAAACTGTTTTTT.

The chain recombines TRBV5-1 with TRBJ2-5; 11 nucleotides agree with TRBD2. Per germline, CDR1 SGHRS and CDR2 YFSETQ. With V trimmed by 5 bases and J by 1 base, 1 base remained unmatched. The CDR3 has 14 residues. The CDR3 region is CASRGLAGQETQYF. CDR3 nucleotide sequence: TGCGCCAGCAGAGGACTAGCGGGCCAAGAGACCCAGTACTTC.

This clone occurred once. The chain joins TRBV3-1 (or the pseudogene TRBV3-2) to TRBJ2-1; 11 bases align to TRBD2. This CDR3 is 20 amino acids long. CDR1 and CDR2 (germline): LGHDT, YNNKEL (reference sequence). The junction had 15 bases not matched to a gene; V was cut back by 1 base and J by 4 bases. CDR3 DNA sequence: TGTGCCAGCAGCCAAGTCGGGATGGGTAGCGGGGGGGCCGATTACAATGAGCAGTTCTTC. Protein sequence: CASSQVGMGSGGADYNEQFF.

This clone was recorded once. The chain carries TRBV29-1 and TRBJ2-1, with 9 nucleotides matching TRBD1. Germline loops: CDR1 SQVTM, CDR2 ANQGSEA. The CDR3 sequence is 17 residues long. V dropped 3 bases and J dropped 0; count of bases not matched to a gene: 9. In nucleotides, the CDR3 is TGCAGCGTTGAGAGTCCCGGGACAGGGAGCTCCTACAATGAGCAGTTCTTC. It encodes CSVESPGTGSSYNEQFF.

This clone was seen once. The CDR3 spells CASSLAGRGGFTDTQYF. The CDR3 region has the DNA TGTGCCAGCAGCTTAGCGGGGCGGGGGGGCTTCACAGATACGCAGTATTTT. The rearrangement links TRBV7-2 to TRBJ2-3; TRBD2 matches at 9 bases. Germline V gives CDR1 SGHTA, CDR2 FQGNSA. The length of the CDR3 is 17 residues. V shed 0 bases and J 2 bases; nucleotides not matched to a gene: 6.

On this clone itself: One end of the junction is discordant with germline, which a read error may explain. V gene TRBV7-7 combines with J gene TRBJ2-1; perhaps TRBD1 as D (5 bases). This CDR3 contains 16 residues. Germline-derived CDR1 and CDR2 are SSHAT and FNYEAQ (reference sequence). CDR3 in amino acids: CASSLEFRTPYNEQFF. The CDR3 DNA follows: TGTGCTAGCAGCTTAGAATTCCGGACACCATACAATGAGCAGTTCTTC. The variable domain in full, with the rest retrieved from reference TRBV7-7 and TRBJ2-1, is GAGVSQSPRYKVTKRGQDVTLRCDPISSHATLYWYQQALGQGPEFLTYFNYEAQPDKSGLPSDRFSAERPEGSISTLTIQRTEQRDSAMYRCASSLEFRTPYNEQFFGPGTRLTVL.

As to this clone: An end of the junction does not agree with germline; a read error may underlie this. The rearrangement uses TRBV5-1 and TRBJ1-6, with D unclear. This CDR3 contains 13 residues. Germline CDR1 and CDR2: SGHRS and YFSETQ. The CDR3 region is CASSPDGNSPLHF. CDR3 nucleotides: TGCGCCAGCAGCCCCGACGGGAATTCGCCCCTCCACTTT.